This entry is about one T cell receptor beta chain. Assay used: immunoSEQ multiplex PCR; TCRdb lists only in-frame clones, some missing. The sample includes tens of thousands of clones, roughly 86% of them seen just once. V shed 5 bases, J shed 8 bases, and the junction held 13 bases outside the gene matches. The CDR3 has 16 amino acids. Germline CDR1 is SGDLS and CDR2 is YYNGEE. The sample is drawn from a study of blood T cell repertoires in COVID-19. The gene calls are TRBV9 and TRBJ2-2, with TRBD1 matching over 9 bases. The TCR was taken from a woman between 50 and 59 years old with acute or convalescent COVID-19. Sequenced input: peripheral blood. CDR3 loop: CASRSFSGTGLGELFF. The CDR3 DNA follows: TGTGCCAGCAGGTCATTCTCCGGGACAGGGTTGGGGGAGCTGTTTTTT.